Presented here are 16 T cell receptor beta chains from one specimen sequenced in a study of blood T cell repertoires in COVID-19. The data were produced by immunoSEQ multiplex PCR, yet TCRdb's version contains in-frame clones alone and is incomplete. The sample shows over 75,000 clones, around 85% of them seen only once. Material for sequencing was peripheral blood. These receptors all stem from a man aged 65-85 years with acute or convalescent COVID-19.

The chain links TRBV3-1 (or the pseudogene TRBV3-2) to TRBJ1-3; 11 nucleotides align to TRBD1. The CDR3 consists of 15 residues. V shed 5 bases and J 3 bases; nucleotides not matched to a gene: 3. CDR1 is LGHDT, CDR2 YNNKEL, per germline (reference sequence). CDR3: CASSSGTGGGNTIYF. CDR3 in DNA: TGTGCCAGCAGCAGTGGGACAGGGGGTGGAAACACCATATATTTT.

The chain couples TRBV10-1 to TRBJ1-1, with D possibly being TRBD1 (5 bases). The CDR3 runs to 13 residues. V was pared by 3 bases and J by 4 bases, with 9 bases between. Germline loops: CDR1 WNHNN, CDR2 SYGVQD (reference sequence). The CDR3 here is CASSEGVGTEAFF. The CDR3 bases are TGCGCCAGCAGTGAAGGGGTTGGCACTGAAGCTTTCTTT.

This chain joins TRBV5-4 and TRBJ2-3; 7 positions match TRBD2. The CDR3 is 14 residues long. J was trimmed by 6 bases and V by 4 bases; bases with no gene match: 8. Germline V lookup: CDR1 SGHNT, CDR2 YYREEE (reference sequence). The CDR3 is CASSGDYSDDTQYF. The DNA for the CDR3 is TGTGCCAGCAGCGGGGACTATTCGGATGATACGCAGTATTTT.

The chain carries TRBV10-3 and TRBJ1-1; D unclear. V lost 6 bases and J lost 1, with 6 bases in between. CDR1 is ENHRY, CDR2 SYGVKD, per germline. The CDR3 is 12 residues long. In DNA form, the CDR3 reads TGTGCCATCAGGACGGGGAACACTGAAGCTTTCTTT. This codes for CAIRTGNTEAFF.

This chain uses TRBV3-1 (or the pseudogene TRBV3-2) with TRBJ1-2; D is unclear. With 0 bases removed from V and 4 bases from J, the gap between germline ends came to 15 bases. The CDR3 extends over 16 amino acids. In germline, CDR1 is LGHDT, CDR2 YNNKEL (reference sequence). CDR3 protein: CASSQDREERGYGYTF. Written as DNA, the CDR3 is TGTGCCAGCAGCCAAGATCGGGAGGAGAGAGGCTATGGCTACACCTTC.

The chain uses TRBV11-3 and TRBJ2-4, with 8 bases that match TRBD1. Trimming took 0 bases from V and 4 from J; bases not matched to a gene: 5. The CDR3 runs to 16 residues. Per germline, CDR1 SGHNT and CDR2 YENEEA. CDR3 residues: CASSLEDRARKNIQYF. The CDR3 bases are TGTGCCAGCAGCTTAGAGGACAGGGCGAGGAAAAACATTCAGTACTTC. Supplemented by reference TRBV11-3 and TRBJ2-4, the full variable domain reads EAGVVQSPRYKIIEKKQPVAFWCNPISGHNTLYWYLQNLGQGPELLIRYENEEAVDDSQLPKDRFSAERLKGVDSTLKIQPAELGDSAVYLCASSLEDRARKNIQYFGAGTRLSVL.

V gene TRBV6-5 combines with J gene TRBJ2-2; tentatively, D is TRBD2 (6 bases). CDR1 is MNHEY, CDR2 SVGAGI, per germline. The V gene lost 8 bases and the J gene lost 6 bases, with 19 bases spanning the gap. This CDR3 has 15 amino acids. The DNA of the CDR3 is TGTGCCAGCGGCTTGACCCGGTCGGGGGCCGGGGAGCTGTTTTTT. Amino acid sequence: CASGLTRSGAGELFF.

The rearrangement links TRBV12-3 or TRBV12-4 to TRBJ2-4, with D possibly TRBD2 on 5 matching bases. Trimming left V 5 bases short and J 5 bases short, with 7 bases between. The CDR3 consists of 12 residues. The CDR3 coding sequence is TGTGCCAGCAGTCCCGGGGAAAACATTCAGTACTTC. As protein: CASSPGENIQYF.

There are a few counts of this clone. The chain uses TRBV2 and TRBJ2-3, with 9 positions matching TRBD1. Germline CDR1 reads SNHLY; CDR2 reads FYNNEI. The CDR3 loop spans 15 amino acids. After removal of 9 bases from V and 1 base from J, the junction contained 8 bases not matched to a gene. The CDR3 DNA sequence: TGTGCCAGGGGGATCCGGGACAGGGGCACAGATACGCAGTATTTT. This gives the protein CARGIRDRGTDTQYF.

The sample holds one count of this clone. The V and J genes are TRBV7-9 and TRBJ1-2; tentative D call: TRBD1 (5 bases). V lost 6 bases and J lost 1, with 12 bases in between. Germline CDR1 SEHNR, CDR2 FQNEAQ (reference sequence). This CDR3 has 14 residues. The CDR3 protein is CASSYPQGNYGYTF. CDR3 nucleotides: TGTGCCAGCAGTTATCCCCAGGGTAACTATGGCTACACCTTC. Using reference TRBV7-9 and TRBJ1-2 for the parts outside the CDR3, the full variable domain is DTGVSQNPRHKITKRGQNVTFRCDPISEHNRLYWYRQTLGQGPEFLTYFQNEAQLEKSRLLSDRFSAERPKGSFSTLEIQRTEQGDSAMYLCASSYPQGNYGYTFGSGTRLTVV.

The V and J genes are TRBV7-2 and TRBJ1-2; 12 bases line up with TRBD1. Per germline, CDR1 SGHTA and CDR2 FQGNSA. V lost 4 bases, J lost 6 bases, and 3 bases stayed unmatched. This CDR3 is built from 14 residues. CDR3 sequence: CASSSRDRGHGYTF. In nucleotides, the CDR3 is TGTGCCAGCAGCTCCCGGGACAGGGGGCATGGCTACACCTTC.

The gene calls are TRBV27 and TRBJ2-7; TRBD1 aligns across 9 bases. V shed 5 bases and J 4 bases; nucleotides not matched to a gene: 6. Germline CDR1 is MNHEY and CDR2 is SMNVEV (reference sequence). This CDR3 is 14 amino acids long. The CDR3: CASSPHDRGYEQYV. CDR3 in DNA: TGTGCCAGCAGTCCTCATGACAGGGGGTACGAGCAGTACGTC.

The CDR3 nucleotides are TGTGCCAGCAGCTTAGATCGAGGGCGGTCCCCGAGCGCCTACGAGCAGTACTTC. Translating gives CASSLDRGRSPSAYEQYF. The chain recombines TRBV11-2 with TRBJ2-7; TRBD2 might be the D (5 bases). This CDR3 spans 18 amino acids. Trimming cost V 0 bases and J 2 bases, with 20 bases left between them. The germline V gene encodes CDR1 SGHAT and CDR2 FQNNGV.

The chain joins TRBV3-1 (or the pseudogene TRBV3-2) to TRBJ2-7, with a weak D call TRBD1 (5 bases). The CDR3 extends over 14 amino acids. CDR1 is LGHDT, CDR2 YNNKEL, per germline (reference sequence). Trimming stripped 1 base from V and 6 bases from J, with 13 bases between. The CDR3 region is CASSQGDSRGEQYF. The CDR3 DNA sequence: TGTGCCAGCAGCCAAGGCGACAGTAGGGGCGAGCAGTACTTC.

The V gene is TRBV7-9, the J gene TRBJ1-1, with 7 bases lining up with TRBD1. The germline V gene encodes CDR1 SEHNR and CDR2 FQNEAQ (reference sequence). The CDR3 totals 13 residues. The trim removed 5 bases at V and 4 bases at J, leaving 4 bases unmatched. The CDR3 DNA reads as TGTGCCAGCAGCCCAAGGGGGCCCACTGAAGCTTTCTTT. It specifies CASSPRGPTEAFF. The full variable domain, completed using reference TRBV7-9 and TRBJ1-1, is DTGVSQNPRHKITKRGQNVTFRCDPISEHNRLYWYRQTLGQGPEFLTYFQNEAQLEKSRLLSDRFSAERPKGSFSTLEIQRTEQGDSAMYLCASSPRGPTEAFFGQGTRLTVV.

The chain couples TRBV19 to TRBJ2-2; 11 nucleotides match TRBD2. V lost 6 bases and J lost 5; bases outside the gene matches: 5. The CDR3 consists of 15 residues. Germline CDR1 is LNHDA and CDR2 is SQIVND (reference sequence). The CDR3 sequence: CASRGTSGLTGELFF. CDR3 nucleotides: TGTGCCAGTAGAGGGACTAGCGGACTAACCGGGGAGCTGTTTTTT.